These 17 T cell receptor beta chains were sequenced from one sample in a study of identical twins. TCRdb re-called the 5' RACE reads with MiXCR, one entry per CDR3 protein. The sample has about 720,000 distinct CDR3 sequences, 8.6% seen once; the top ten hold 0.98%. The same data also contributed to another study, on yellow fever vaccine responses in identical twins.

The specimen sequenced was PBMCs. The receptor source for this set is a woman under 30 in good health.

V usage is TRBV14 and J usage is TRBJ2-2, with no clear D. The CDR3 totals 16 residues. Germline CDR1 and CDR2: SGHDN and FVKESK. V lost 4 bases and J lost 0, with 12 bases in between. CDR3 loop: CASSLAAPTNTGELFF. The CDR3 nucleotides read TGTGCCAGCAGCCTAGCCGCCCCCACGAACACCGGGGAGCTGTTTTTT.

The chain combines TRBV9 with TRBJ2-5, with TRBD2 matching over 11 bases. V dropped 4 bases and J dropped 6; count of bases not matched to a gene: 5. The germline V gene encodes CDR1 SGDLS and CDR2 YYNGEE. The CDR3 has 14 amino acids. The DNA for the CDR3 is TGTGCCAGCAGCTCCGGGACTAGCGGCCAGACCCAGTACTTC. Its translation: CASSSGTSGQTQYF.

This clonotype has at least ten counts. The chain combines TRBV6-2 or TRBV6-3 with TRBJ2-3; TRBD2 agrees at 9 bases. V gave up 8 bases and J gave up 0 bases; unmatched junction bases: 3. From germline, CDR1 is MNHEY and CDR2 SVGEGT. The CDR3 extends over 14 amino acids. CDR3 amino acids: CASRGLASTDTQYF. DNA for the CDR3: TGTGCCAGCCGCGGACTAGCGAGCACAGATACGCAGTATTTT.

The rearrangement links TRBV21-1 to TRBJ2-5. TRBV21-1 is listed as a pseudogene. This CDR3 is built from 12 residues. CDR3 region: CASSKKEETQYF. The CDR3 DNA follows: TGTGCCAGCAGCAAAAAAGAGGAGACCCAGTACTTC.

This clonotype was counted between two and nine times. This chain uses TRBV3-1 with TRBJ2-5, with D possibly matching TRBD2 (7 bases). The CDR3 contains 17 residues. Germline V gene data show CDR1 as LGHDT and CDR2 as YNNKEL (reference sequence). The germline V and J ends were trimmed by 3 bases and 3 bases, with 20 bases remaining between them. DNA for the CDR3: TGTGCCAGCAGCCATAGGAGGGGGGGGGGCAGGAAAGAGACCCAGTACTTC. It translates to CASSHRRGGGRKETQYF.

This clonotype occurred a few times. J is TRBJ1-2 and V is TRBV25-1; no firm D call. Trimming stripped 4 bases from V and 7 bases from J, with 25 bases between. The CDR3 totals 17 residues. Germline CDR1 reads MGHDK; CDR2 reads SYGVNS. CDR3 DNA: TGTGCCAGCAGTGCCGGACTGGGATTAGGTTCAGCCTCTGGCTACACCTTC. Residues: CASSAGLGLGSASGYTF.

At least ten counts were recorded for this clonotype. This chain connects TRBV29-1 to TRBJ2-2, with TRBD2 identical over 10 bases. This CDR3 region has 15 residues. Germline V gene data show CDR1 as SQVTM and CDR2 as ANQGSEA. Trimming cost V 5 bases and J 5 bases; bases outside gene matches: 8. As DNA, the CDR3 is TGCAGCGTTCCACTAGCGGGGTCAATTACCGGGGAGCTGTTTTTT. Its translation: CSVPLAGSITGELFF.

This clonotype has just a few counts. The J gene is TRBJ1-4, the V gene TRBV7-9, with D uncertain. The CDR3 has 13 residues. Per the germline V gene, CDR1 is SEHNR and CDR2 is FQNEAQ (reference sequence). V was pared by 5 bases and J by 8 bases, with 12 bases between. CDR3 coding DNA: TGTGCCAGCAGCCTCGCTTGGACCGAAAAACTGTTTTTT. Protein sequence: CASSLAWTEKLFF.

This clonotype has ten or more counts. The V and J genes are TRBV12-3 or TRBV12-4 and TRBJ2-3, with D unresolved. The CDR3 is made up of 13 amino acids. The V end lost 6 bases, the J end lost 6 bases, and 13 bases lay between the germline ends. This chain's CDR3 is CASSPGPKDTQYF. As DNA, the CDR3 is TGTGCCAGCAGCCCGGGCCCCAAGGATACGCAGTATTTT.

This clonotype has a count of ten or more. This chain uses TRBV12-3 or TRBV12-4 with TRBJ2-7; D gene unclear. V was shortened by 3 bases and J by 4 bases, with 10 bases between the two germline ends. The CDR3 sequence is 13 residues long. CDR3 sequence reads: CASSFSSQYEQYF. The DNA of the CDR3 is TGTGCCAGCAGTTTCTCATCTCAATACGAGCAGTACTTC.

This clonotype was detected many times. This chain connects TRBV12-3 or TRBV12-4 to TRBJ2-7; 8 nucleotides agree with TRBD1. This CDR3 is 16 amino acids long. The trim removed 4 bases at V and 5 bases at J, leaving 13 bases unmatched. CDR3 in DNA: TGTGCCAGCAGTTCCCTAACCCCGGACAGGGCACACGAGCAGTACTTC. Translation: CASSSLTPDRAHEQYF.

This clonotype was detected only a few times. The chain is built from TRBV5-1 and TRBJ2-4; TRBD2 agrees at 7 bases. CDR1 is SGHRS and CDR2 is YFSETQ in the germline V gene. Trimming at V came to 0 bases and at J to 5 bases, leaving 2 bases not matched to a gene. CDR3 size: 14 residues. Here the CDR3 reads CASSLVAGENIQYF. For the CDR3, the DNA is TGCGCCAGCAGCTTGGTGGCGGGAGAAAACATTCAGTACTTC.

This clonotype has ten or more counts. This chain uses TRBV15 with TRBJ2-7; perhaps TRBD1 as D (6 bases). V lost 3 bases and J 0 bases, leaving 9 bases between the germline ends. The V gene's germline CDR1 is LNHNV and CDR2 YYDKDF (reference sequence). The CDR3 spans 14 residues. The CDR3 region is CATSRTGASYEQYF. CDR3 sequence (DNA): TGTGCCACCAGCAGGACAGGAGCCTCCTACGAGCAGTACTTC.

This chain links TRBV5-1 with TRBJ2-1; D may be TRBD2 (5 bases). The CDR3 is 12 residues long. Trimming took 2 bases from V and 13 from J, leaving 13 bases between them. Germline V gives CDR1 SGHRS, CDR2 YFSETQ. The CDR3 here is CASSFKVGVQFF. The CDR3 nucleotides read TGCGCCAGCAGCTTTAAGGTGGGAGTACAGTTCTTC.

This clonotype occurred a few times. The chain employs TRBV7-6 and TRBJ2-6; either TRBD1 or TRBD2 may supply D (7 bases each). The CDR3 contains 18 residues. V was cut by 1 base and J by 3 bases, with 16 bases left in between. Germline V gene data show CDR1 as SGHVS and CDR2 as FNYEAQ. CDR3 bases: TGTGCCAGCAGCTTAGAGGGGAGGGACAGAAATGGGGCCAACGTCCTGACTTTC. Amino acids: CASSLEGRDRNGANVLTF.

This clonotype has just a few counts. This sequence joins TRBV6-2 or TRBV6-3 and TRBJ2-6, with 8 bases identical to TRBD1. Germline assignment: CDR1 MNHEY and CDR2 SVGEGT. V was pared by 7 bases and J by 0 bases, with 14 bases of the junction left unmatched. This CDR3 spans 19 amino acids. CDR3 loop: CASILRGPGLNSGANVLTF. The CDR3 nucleotides are TGTGCCAGCATTCTCAGGGGGCCCGGACTGAACTCTGGGGCCAACGTCCTGACTTTC.

Only a few counts were recorded for this clonotype. The genes are TRBV12-3 or TRBV12-4 and TRBJ1-1, with D possibly TRBD1 on 5 matching bases. V was shortened by 1 base and J by 0 bases, with 9 bases between the two germline ends. CDR3 size: 15 residues. This CDR3 is CASSLGGTLNTEAFF. CDR3 coding DNA: TGTGCCAGCAGTTTAGGGGGGACGTTGAACACTGAAGCTTTCTTT.